The 6 T cell receptor beta chains below were found in one sample sequenced in a study of OX40 agonist ivuxolimab in advanced cancers. Here immunoSEQ multiplex PCR was the method, and the copy in TCRdb shows in-frame clones only, minus some. Among tens of thousands of clones listed, approximately 85% were seen once. Here the sequenced sample was CD4+ or CD8+ T cells sorted from blood, taken in a trial of the OX40 agonist ivuxolimab. The receptors shown here come from an adult with an advanced solid tumor such as melanoma, head and neck, liver or kidney cancer.

The chain uses TRBV2 and TRBJ1-1; 9 nucleotides line up with TRBD1. The CDR3 has 18 residues. Germline assignment: CDR1 SNHLY and CDR2 FYNNEI. J lost 1 base, V lost 8 bases, and 17 bases had no gene match. CDR3 loop: CASAGRGQGKERNTEAFF. CDR3 sequence (DNA): TGTGCCAGCGCGGGCCGGGGACAGGGAAAAGAGAGGAACACTGAAGCTTTCTTT.

The chain has TRBV28 and TRBJ2-7; 9 bases map to TRBD1. The germline V gene encodes CDR1 MDHEN and CDR2 SYDVKM. V was pared by 6 bases and J by 2 bases, with 8 bases of the junction left unmatched. The CDR3 has 15 residues. The CDR3 loop reads CASSPWTGVTYEQYF. CDR3 nucleotide sequence: TGTGCCAGCAGCCCTTGGACAGGGGTGACCTACGAGCAGTACTTC.

This chain uses TRBV9 with TRBJ2-1; D is uncertain. Per the germline V gene, CDR1 is SGDLS and CDR2 is YYNGEE. The V and J ends lost 4 bases and 4 bases respectively, with 15 bases between them. This CDR3 comprises 15 residues. CDR3 region: CASSPSRQVYNEQFF. CDR3 in DNA: TGTGCCAGCAGCCCCTCCCGACAAGTATACAATGAGCAGTTCTTC.

This rearrangement joins TRBV19 to TRBJ1-5, with TRBD1 matching 7 bases. The length of the CDR3 is 15 residues. V dropped 5 bases and J dropped 6; count of bases not matched to a gene: 10. The germline V gene encodes CDR1 LNHDA and CDR2 SQIVND (reference sequence). The CDR3 coding sequence is TGTGCCAGTAGTTCCGACAGGGTGGTTGCTCAGCCCCAGCATTTT. Its protein product is CASSSDRVVAQPQHF.

This chain links TRBV7-3 with TRBJ1-5, with D hard to call. The CDR3 extends over 13 amino acids. V was pared by 2 bases and J by 5 bases, with 7 bases between. Germline CDR1 and CDR2: SGHTA and FQGTGA. The CDR3, as DNA: TGTGCCAGCAGCTTAGAGGAGGATCAGCCCCAGCATTTT. Amino acids: CASSLEEDQPQHF.

The chain links TRBV6-5 to TRBJ2-2; unclear D gene. This CDR3 comprises 13 residues. The germline CDR1 and CDR2 sequences are MNHEY and SVGAGI. Between the trimmed V and J ends, which lost 7 bases and 0 bases, there was a span of 6 bases. The DNA of the CDR3 is TGTGCCAGCAAGACATCGAACACCGGGGAGCTGTTTTTT. Translation: CASKTSNTGELFF.